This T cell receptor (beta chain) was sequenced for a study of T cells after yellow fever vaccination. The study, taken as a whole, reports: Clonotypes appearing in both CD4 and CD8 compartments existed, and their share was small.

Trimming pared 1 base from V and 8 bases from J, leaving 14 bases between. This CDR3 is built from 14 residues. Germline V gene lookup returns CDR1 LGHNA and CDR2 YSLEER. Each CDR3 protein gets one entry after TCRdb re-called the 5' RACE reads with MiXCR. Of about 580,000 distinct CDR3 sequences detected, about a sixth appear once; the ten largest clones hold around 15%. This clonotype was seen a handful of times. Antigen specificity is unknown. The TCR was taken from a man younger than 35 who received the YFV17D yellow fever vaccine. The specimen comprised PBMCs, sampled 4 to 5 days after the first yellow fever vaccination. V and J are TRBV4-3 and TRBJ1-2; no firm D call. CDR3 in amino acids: CASSQAPSGWGYTF. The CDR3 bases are TGCGCCAGCAGCCAAGCCCCATCCGGATGGGGCTACACCTTC.